The clone carrying this TCR beta chain has only a few counts. These data are taken from a study of T cell repertoires in cytomegalovirus infection. TCRdb processed the reads anew with MiXCR; each CDR3 protein has one entry. The sample includes nearly 550,000 distinct CDR3 sequences, more than 15% of them seen just once. Trimming cost V 8 bases and J 4 bases, with 17 bases left between them. The germline V gene encodes CDR1 PRHDT and CDR2 FYEKMQ (reference sequence). The CDR3 spans 14 residues. This chain joins TRBV13 and TRBJ1-1; D uncertain. The TCR was taken from a human donor in good health (CMV status not recorded). Some clones in this sample may be carry-over from other donors' samples. Sequenced input: CD8+ T cells from PBMCs. This CDR3 reads CASRSRALGTEAFF. CDR3 sequence (DNA): TGTGCCAGCCGCTCTAGGGCCCTGGGCACTGAAGCTTTCTTT.